Each of the 18 T cell receptor beta chains below was sequenced from the same sample in a study of T cell responses to AZD1222 COVID-19 vaccine. The table came from immunoSEQ multiplex PCR; TCRdb's copy has only in-frame clones and leaves some out. The sample records around 100,000 clones, roughly 80% being singletons. Sequenced here: peripheral blood, sampled on day 0 of AZD1222 vaccination. The receptors originated from an adult in good health.

The V and J genes are TRBV2 and TRBJ1-1, with D uncertain. Germline lookup yields CDR1 SNHLY and CDR2 FYNNEI. The CDR3 is 14 residues long. Trimming took off 7 bases at V and 0 bases at J, with 12 bases between the two ends. The CDR3 DNA follows: TGTGCCAGCACCTGGGTGGAAATGAACACTGAAGCTTTCTTT. Translation: CASTWVEMNTEAFF. Full variable domain (missing parts from reference TRBV2 and TRBJ1-1): EPEVTQTPSHQVTQMGQEVILRCVPISNHLYFYWYRQILGQKVEFLVSFYNNEISEKSEIFDDQFSVERPDGSNFTLKIRSTKLEDSAMYFCASTWVEMNTEAFFGQGTRLTVV.

This clone was observed a handful of times. The CDR3 nucleotides are TGTGCCAGCAGCTCACACCGACTAGCGGGCACCGGGGAGCTGTTTTTT. It codes for CASSSHRLAGTGELFF. The V gene is TRBV7-2, the J gene TRBJ2-2, with 10 bases matching TRBD2. The V and J ends lost 4 bases and 4 bases, in that order; junction bases with no gene match: 6. Germline assignment: CDR1 SGHTA and CDR2 FQGNSA. The CDR3 is 16 residues long.

V usage is TRBV19 and J usage is TRBJ2-7; no definite D call. CDR1 is LNHDA and CDR2 is SQIVND in the germline V gene (reference sequence). The CDR3 loop spans 14 amino acids. Deletions cut 6 bases from V and 6 bases from J, with 18 bases between. As DNA, the CDR3 is TGTGCCAGTAGAAACCCGGATTCATCCGGCGAGCAGTACTTC. Its translation: CASRNPDSSGEQYF.

The chain has TRBV18 and TRBJ2-2; 8 bases align to TRBD1. The ends lost 4 bases at V and 1 base at J; junction bases unmatched: 2. CDR3 length equals 15 residues. The germline gives CDR1 KGHSH, CDR2 LQKENI. CDR3 sequence: CASSQTGVNTGELFF. In nucleotides, the CDR3 is TGTGCCAGCTCACAGACAGGGGTGAACACCGGGGAGCTGTTTTTT.

The table lists this clone with a few counts. The genes are TRBV5-1 and TRBJ1-1, with 8 bases that match TRBD1. Germline V gene sequence: CDR1 SGHRS, CDR2 YFSETQ. The V gene end was trimmed by 0 bases and the J gene end by 0 bases; junction bases not matched to a gene: 7. The CDR3 covers 17 residues. This CDR3 is CASSLVPQGAMNTEAFF. The CDR3 DNA reads TGCGCCAGCAGCTTGGTGCCGCAGGGGGCAATGAACACTGAAGCTTTCTTT.

The V call is TRBV9, the J call TRBJ2-2, with D unclear. The CDR3 covers 12 residues. Trimming took off 2 bases at V and 6 bases at J, with 5 bases between the two ends. In germline, CDR1 is SGDLS, CDR2 YYNGEE. The CDR3: CASSVRPGELFF. In DNA, the CDR3 is TGTGCCAGCAGCGTCAGGCCCGGGGAGCTGTTTTTT.

This chain connects TRBV4-1 to TRBJ2-3, with D unresolved. This CDR3 has 14 residues. Trimming removed 1 base at V and 2 bases at J, with 7 bases between. Germline lookup yields CDR1 MGHRA and CDR2 YSYEKL. CDR3 DNA sequence: TGCGCCAGCAGCCAAGGCCCGATCACAGATACGCAGTATTTT. Translating it yields CASSQGPITDTQYF.

The CDR3 loop reads CASSLNQMGNQETQYF. The CDR3 region has the DNA TGTGCCAGCAGCTTAAATCAGATGGGTAACCAAGAGACCCAGTACTTC. The chain uses TRBV7-2 and TRBJ2-5, with unresolved D. The CDR3 contains 16 residues. Deletions cut 2 bases from V and 0 bases from J, with 13 bases between. The germline CDR1 and CDR2 sequences are SGHTA and FQGNSA.

This sequence joins TRBV11-2 and TRBJ2-1; a possible D gene is TRBD1 (5 bases). Per the germline V gene, CDR1 is SGHAT and CDR2 is FQNNGV. V was shortened by 0 bases and J by 10 bases, with 10 bases between the two germline ends. The CDR3 loop spans 13 amino acids. DNA for the CDR3: TGTGCCAGCAGCTTAGACAGGGCCGTGGAGCAGTTCTTC. It is translated as CASSLDRAVEQFF.

The chain recombines TRBV30 with TRBJ2-7; no reliable D call. Germline lookup yields CDR1 GTSNPN and CDR2 SVGIG (reference sequence). This CDR3 has 12 amino acids. In DNA form, the CDR3 reads TGTGCTTTCGGCCCGAGCTCCTACGAGCAGTACTTC. Translating it yields CAFGPSSYEQYF.

V usage is TRBV7-6 and J usage is TRBJ2-2, with 7 bases aligning to TRBD1. The CDR3 sequence is 17 residues long. Germline assignment: CDR1 SGHVS and CDR2 FNYEAQ. Trimming cost V 2 bases and J 5 bases; bases outside gene matches: 11. The CDR3 loop reads CASSLLAGTARTGELFF. The CDR3 bases are TGTGCCAGCAGCTTACTAGCCGGGACAGCTCGTACCGGGGAGCTGTTTTTT.

The V gene is TRBV6-6, the J gene TRBJ2-7, with 8 bases aligning to TRBD1. Germline-derived CDR1 and CDR2 are MNHNY and SVGAGI (reference sequence). V shed 11 bases and J 2 bases; nucleotides not matched to a gene: 5. This CDR3 region has 12 residues. CDR3 in amino acids: CASGQGTYEQYF. The CDR3 DNA reads as TGTGCCTCCGGACAGGGTACCTACGAGCAGTACTTC.

This rearrangement joins TRBV13 to TRBJ2-5, with D maybe TRBD2 (6 bases). CDR3 length equals 14 residues. CDR1 PRHDT and CDR2 FYEKMQ come from the germline V gene (reference sequence). V was cut by 8 bases and J by 4 bases, with 17 bases left in between. DNA for the CDR3: TGTGCCAGCGGCAACCGACTAGTCCGAGAGACCCAGTACTTC. Its translation is CASGNRLVRETQYF.

The chain uses TRBV18 and TRBJ2-7, with 7 bases fitting TRBD1. Trimming removed 6 bases from V and 0 bases from J; junction bases left unmatched: 8. Germline values: CDR1 KGHSH, CDR2 LQKENI. The CDR3 is 15 residues long. The CDR3 is CASSPAGTVSYEQYF. The CDR3 nucleotides read TGTGCCAGCTCTCCTGCCGGGACAGTCTCCTACGAGCAGTACTTC.

The chain carries TRBV4-1 and TRBJ2-2; tentatively, D is TRBD1 or TRBD2 (6 bases each). V was shortened by 1 base and J by 0 bases, with 15 bases between the two germline ends. CDR1 is MGHRA and CDR2 is YSYEKL in the germline V gene. The CDR3 runs 18 residues. The CDR3 region is CASSQVRGDGPNTGELFF. The CDR3 nucleotides are TGCGCCAGCAGCCAAGTTAGGGGGGACGGACCGAACACCGGGGAGCTGTTTTTT.

The V call is TRBV19, the J call TRBJ2-1; D ambiguous. The CDR3 totals 15 residues. Germline CDR1 is LNHDA and CDR2 is SQIVND (reference sequence). V lost 6 bases, J lost 4 bases, and 16 bases lay in between. CDR3 DNA: TGTGCCAGTAGGGGTAAAGGTCCTTCATACAATGAGCAGTTCTTC. Its translation: CASRGKGPSYNEQFF. Complete variable domain (other parts from reference TRBV19 and TRBJ2-1): DGGITQSPKYLFRKEGQNVTLSCEQNLNHDAMYWYRQDPGQGLRLIYYSQIVNDFQKGDIAEGYSVSREKKESFPLTVTSAQKNPTAFYLCASRGKGPSYNEQFFGPGTRLTVL.

The V and J genes are TRBV5-1 and TRBJ1-6, with D unresolved. This CDR3 region has 16 residues. The V end lost 2 bases, the J end lost 0 bases, and 9 bases lay between the germline ends. Germline values: CDR1 SGHRS, CDR2 YFSETQ. The CDR3 region is CASSFQPSSYNSPLHF. CDR3 nucleotides: TGCGCCAGCAGCTTCCAGCCAAGCTCCTATAATTCACCCCTCCACTTT.

As concerns this clone: At one end, the junction sequence differs from germline, possibly due to a read error. The chain couples TRBV7-7 to TRBJ2-5; D gene uncertain. CDR1 is SSHAT and CDR2 is FNYEAQ in the germline V gene (reference sequence). The CDR3 totals 12 residues. CDR3 in DNA: TGTGCTAGCAGCACCCTGGGGGAGACCCAGTACTTC. This sequence encodes CASSTLGETQYF.